Each of the 17 T cell receptor beta chains below was sequenced from the same sample in a study of PD-L1 blockade in urothelial cancer. This sample's time point: pretreatment peripheral blood. Repertoires were generated with immunoSEQ multiplex PCR, while TCRdb's copy carries only in-frame clones and drops some. The sample lists roughly 52,000 clones, roughly 80% occurring once. Material: PBMCs, obtained around atezolizumab (anti-PD-L1) treatment. The receptor set was obtained from a man aged 50 to 59 with urothelial cancer.

The chain recombines TRBV7-9 with TRBJ2-1; a possible D gene is TRBD2 (7 bases). V lost 7 bases to trimming and J lost 6 bases, with 25 bases between them. The CDR3 extends over 17 amino acids. Looked up from germline, CDR1 is SEHNR and CDR2 is FQNEAQ (reference sequence). The CDR3 nucleotides read TGTGCCAGCACCAGTTCGACTAGCCGGAGGGGGGGCAATGAGCAGTTCTTC. Its protein is CASTSSTSRRGGNEQFF.

The chain combines TRBV11-2 with TRBJ2-7, with D possibly matching TRBD1 (5 bases). Germline CDR1 reads SGHAT; CDR2 reads FQNNGV. The CDR3 has 13 residues. V lost 0 bases, J lost 5 bases, and 8 bases lay in between. This CDR3 is CASSLELGHEQYF. The DNA of the CDR3 is TGTGCCAGCAGCTTAGAGCTGGGGCACGAGCAGTACTTC.

The V call is TRBV27, the J call TRBJ2-5; D gene unclear. Trimming pared 6 bases from V and 0 bases from J, leaving 14 bases between. Germline CDR1 reads MNHEY; CDR2 reads SMNVEV (reference sequence). This CDR3 has 15 residues. The CDR3 spells CASSPSLGYQETQYF. The CDR3 bases are TGTGCCAGCAGCCCCTCGCTCGGGTACCAAGAGACCCAGTACTTC.

The gene calls are TRBV30 and TRBJ2-7; no clear D gene. In germline, CDR1 is GTSNPN, CDR2 SVGIG (reference sequence). The CDR3 length is 12 residues. The V end was cut by 3 bases, the J end by 1 base, with 7 bases between. For the CDR3, the DNA is TGTGCCTGGAGCCTATCATCCTACGAGCAGTACTTC. Residues: CAWSLSSYEQYF.

V gene TRBV6-5 combines with J gene TRBJ2-7; TRBD1 matches at 9 bases. The germline CDR1 and CDR2 sequences are MNHEY and SVGAGI. This CDR3 contains 14 residues. The V and J ends lost 6 bases and 4 bases, in that order; junction bases with no gene match: 7. CDR3 sequence reads: CASRPGDRAYEQYF. The CDR3 DNA reads as TGTGCCAGCAGACCCGGGGACAGGGCATACGAGCAGTACTTC.

This chain joins TRBV5-5 and TRBJ1-2; 8 positions agree with TRBD1. Trimming took 4 bases from V and 4 from J; bases not matched to a gene: 9. The CDR3 has 15 amino acids. Germline CDR1 is SGHKS and CDR2 is YYEKEE (reference sequence). CDR3 protein: CASSRGTGVGYGYTF. The CDR3 DNA follows: TGTGCCAGCAGCCGCGGGACAGGTGTTGGCTATGGCTACACCTTC.

V usage is TRBV9 and J usage is TRBJ2-1; D uncertain. The CDR3 contains 11 residues. Trimming removed 4 bases at V and 4 bases at J, with 3 bases between. CDR1 is SGDLS, CDR2 YYNGEE, per germline. In nucleotides, the CDR3 is TGTGCCAGCAGCCTATACAATGAGCAGTTCTTC. Its translation: CASSLYNEQFF.

The J gene is TRBJ2-5, the V gene TRBV5-1, with TRBD1 identical over 7 bases. Trimming cost V 7 bases and J 4 bases; bases outside gene matches: 7. The CDR3 sequence is 13 residues long. Germline V gene lookup returns CDR1 SGHRS and CDR2 YFSETQ. The CDR3 is CASDRTGRETQYF. DNA of the CDR3: TGCGCCAGCGACAGGACAGGACGAGAGACCCAGTACTTC.

The CDR3, as DNA: TGTGCAAGTCGCTTAGGTATAGGGACAGGGGGCTTCTATGGCTACACCTTC. Protein: CASRLGIGTGGFYGYTF. V and J are TRBV12-2 and TRBJ1-2; TRBD1 reflects the table's D call only, with no check against the DNA. TRBV12-2 is tagged as a pseudogene. The CDR3 length is 17 residues.

J is TRBJ1-2 and V is TRBV30, with D possibly matching TRBD1 (6 bases). CDR1 and CDR2 (germline): GTSNPN, SVGIG (reference sequence). V lost 0 bases and J 4 bases, leaving 12 bases between the germline ends. The CDR3 extends over 14 amino acids. CDR3 nucleotides: TGTGCCTGGAGTGTGGGGCAGGGGTTCTATGGCTACACCTTC. Residues: CAWSVGQGFYGYTF.

The chain is built from TRBV23-1 and TRBJ2-2, with D hard to call. TRBV23-1 is annotated as an ORF whose role is uncertain. This CDR3 has 14 amino acids. With 4 bases removed from V and 2 bases from J, the gap between germline ends came to 8 bases. CDR3 in amino acids: CASSRRGNTGELFF. CDR3 coding DNA: TGCGCCAGCAGTCGGAGAGGAAACACCGGGGAGCTGTTTTTT.

The CDR3 DNA is TGTGCCAGCAGTTCTCTAGCGGGGTACAATGAGCAGTTCTTC. Translation: CASSSLAGYNEQFF. V gene TRBV28 combines with J gene TRBJ2-1; 9 nucleotides align to TRBD2. Trimming at V came to 4 bases and at J to 4 bases, leaving 2 bases not matched to a gene. The germline V gene has CDR1 MDHEN and CDR2 SYDVKM. This CDR3 has 14 residues.

The chain carries TRBV10-1 and TRBJ2-1; 10 bases are a match to TRBD2. Trimming cost V 6 bases and J 6 bases; bases outside gene matches: 17. CDR3 length: 18 residues. Germline assignment: CDR1 WNHNN and CDR2 SYGVQD (reference sequence). The DNA of the CDR3 is TGCGCCAGCAGCCGGCGGGCTAGCGGGAGTGGGGTGGGCAATGAGCAGTTCTTC. The encoded protein is CASSRRASGSGVGNEQFF.

V usage is TRBV18 and J usage is TRBJ2-2; TRBD1 matches at 9 bases. This CDR3 spans 15 amino acids. Germline-derived CDR1 and CDR2 are KGHSH and LQKENI. J was trimmed by 3 bases and V by 5 bases; bases with no gene match: 4. CDR3 in DNA: TGTGCCAGCTCAAGGACAGGGGCGTACACCGGGGAGCTGTTTTTT. Translation gives CASSRTGAYTGELFF. The full variable domain, with the rest looked up from reference TRBV18 and TRBJ2-2, is NAGVMQNPRHLVRRRGQEARLRCSPMKGHSHVYWYRQLPEEGLKFMVYLQKENIIDESGMPKERFSAEFPKEGPSILRIQQVVRGDSAAYFCASSRTGAYTGELFFGEGSRLTVL.

The chain carries TRBV25-1 and TRBJ2-3; a weak D match, TRBD1 (6 bases). CDR3 length: 18 amino acids. Germline V gene sequence: CDR1 MGHDK, CDR2 SYGVNS. V lost 6 bases to trimming and J lost 0 bases, with 22 bases between them. The CDR3 region has the DNA TGTGCCAGCAGCTCCACAGGACAGAAGACTCCTAGCACAGATACGCAGTATTTT. It translates to CASSSTGQKTPSTDTQYF.

The CDR3 DNA reads TGTGCCAGCAGTGATTTCAACCGAAAGAGTAGAGAAGCTTTCTTT. This translates into CASSDFNRKSREAFF. J is TRBJ1-1 and V is TRBV6-1; D unresolved. Trimming shortened V by 3 bases and J by 8 bases, and 19 bases separated the two germline ends. The CDR3 runs 15 residues. Germline CDR1 is MNHNS and CDR2 is SASEGT.

The rearrangement joins TRBV7-8 to TRBJ1-2; D ambiguous. Trimming stripped 2 bases from V and 5 bases from J, with 18 bases between. Germline assignment: CDR1 SGHVS and CDR2 FQNEAQ. The length of the CDR3 is 16 residues. CDR3 sequence: CASSLFGRSNRYGYTF. CDR3 nucleotides: TGTGCCAGCAGCTTATTCGGTAGATCGAATCGGTATGGCTACACCTTC.